This T cell receptor beta chain was captured in a study of T cell repertoires in cytomegalovirus infection. Overall study context: Used in the study were CMV epitopes, some recently identified and HLA-C-restricted, others well-studied and HLA-B-restricted. It can be stated that public TCR beta signatures indicated CMV infection as well as a matching HLA type.

As for this clonotype: Its antigen is not identified.

J was trimmed by 0 bases and V by 6 bases; bases with no gene match: 12. The germline CDR1 and CDR2 sequences are MNHNS and SASEGT. The CDR3 length is 17 residues. TCRdb recomputed calls from the reads with MiXCR, one row per CDR3 protein. Of fewer than 850,000 distinct CDR3 sequences listed, around 29% are singletons. Sequenced material: cultured CD8+ T cells from PBMCs, taken from culture after CMV antigen stimulation. V gene TRBV6-1 combines with J gene TRBJ1-1; 8 bases map to TRBD1. The sequence was obtained from a human donor in good health (CMV status not recorded). Some clones in this sample may be carry-over from other donors' samples. The CDR3 DNA sequence: TGTGCCAGCAGAGCATTGTCGGGACAGGAGGTGAACACTGAAGCTTTCTTT. Encoded protein: CASRALSGQEVNTEAFF.